This T cell receptor (beta chain) was obtained from a study of T-cell memory formation after mild COVID-19. Germline V gene lookup returns CDR1 SGHRS and CDR2 YFSETQ. The CDR3 consists of 15 residues. V was shortened by 0 bases and J by 2 bases, with 11 bases between the two germline ends. MiXCR was run by TCRdb on the 5' RACE reads, yielding one entry per CDR3 protein. The table lists a few hundred thousand distinct CDR3 sequences, about a sixth of them singletons. What was sequenced was PBMCs or a T cell subset sorted from them (not recorded which). The source is a man aged 18 to 30 who had mild COVID-19 (a few samples of this study predate the infection). Cell type and time point are not known. The chain combines TRBV5-1 with TRBJ2-5; D not certain. CDR3 sequence reads: CASSLAMAAQETQYF. CDR3 DNA sequence: TGCGCCAGCAGCTTGGCCATGGCCGCACAAGAGACCCAGTACTTC.